A selection of T cell receptor beta chains follows, all from one sample in a study of ipilimumab plus nivolumab after autologous stem cell transplantation. Assay used: immunoSEQ multiplex PCR; TCRdb lists only in-frame clones, some missing. The data contain some 41,000 clones, 90% to 95% of them singletons. The specimen was PBMCs, collected in a trial of ipilimumab plus nivolumab as post-transplant consolidation. These receptors were obtained from a male donor with multiple myeloma. CDR3s include the opening cysteine and the closing phenylalanine or tryptophan. A D gene is named only where the DNA matches it firmly. Size values are once, few and many counts, or a class for expanded clones, and some rows have none.

clone_size,d_call,v_call,j_call,cdr3_aa,cdr3_nt
NA,NA,TRBV28,TRBJ1-2,CASSLVRSGYTF,TGTGCCAGCAGTTTAGTCCGGAGCGGCTACACCTTC
NA,NA,TRBV14,TRBJ1-2,CASSQARRNYGYTF,TGTGCCAGCAGCCAAGCGCGTAGGAACTATGGCTACACCTTC
NA,NA,TRBV5-4,TRBJ2-4,CASSYTGWLAKNIQYF,TGTGCCAGCAGCTATACCGGCTGGCTAGCCAAAAACATTCAGTACTTC
NA,NA,TRBV28,TRBJ2-7,CASSRGDILEQYF,TGTGCCAGCAGTAGGGGGGACATCCTAGAGCAGTACTTC
NA,TRBD1,TRBV27,TRBJ2-7,CASSSSSTGVAQYF,TGTGCCAGCAGTTCCTCCTCGACAGGGGTGGCGCAGTACTTC
once,TRBD1,TRBV29-1,TRBJ2-2,CSVEQGDTGELFF,TGCAGCGTTGAACAGGGGGACACCGGGGAGCTGTTTTTT
NA,NA,TRBV2,TRBJ1-5,CASSVDSNSNQPQHF,TGTGCCAGCAGTGTTGACAGTAATAGCAATCAGCCCCAGCATTTT
NA,NA,TRBV9,TRBJ2-1,CASSVTDRNEQFF,TGTGCCAGCAGCGTGACAGACCGCAATGAGCAGTTCTTC
NA,TRBD2,TRBV4-3,TRBJ2-3,CASSQASSGRRGFTDTQYF,TGCGCCAGCAGCCAAGCTTCTAGCGGGAGAAGGGGGTTCACAGATACGCAGTATTTT
NA,NA,TRBV5-1,TRBJ1-2,CASRPDLNYGYTF,TGCGCCAGCAGACCCGACTTAAACTATGGCTACACCTTC
NA,NA,TRBV7-2,TRBJ1-2,CASSNRPGDYGYTF,TGTGCCAGCAGCAACAGACCGGGTGACTATGGCTACACCTTC
NA,NA,TRBV7-6,TRBJ2-5,CASSLLSGQETQYF,TGTGCCAGCAGCTTACTGAGTGGACAAGAGACCCAGTACTTC
NA,NA,TRBV5-1,TRBJ2-2,CASYTGGEYTGELFF,TGCGCCAGCTACACGGGTGGGGAGTACACCGGGGAGCTGTTTTTT
few,NA,TRBV7-8,TRBJ1-2,CASSYDTNGYTF,TGTGCCAGCAGCTACGACACAAATGGCTACACCTTC
NA,NA,TRBV6-1,TRBJ2-7,CASGGAYRTHEQYF,TGTGCCAGCGGAGGGGCCTACCGTACCCACGAGCAGTACTTC
NA,NA,TRBV10-3,TRBJ2-6,CAISDGAVNSGANVLTF,TGTGCCATCAGTGACGGGGCTGTGAACTCTGGGGCCAACGTCCTGACTTTC
NA,TRBD2,TRBV9,TRBJ2-3,CASSGTSGMRTDTQYF,TGTGCCAGCAGCGGGACTAGCGGGATGAGGACAGATACGCAGTATTTT
NA,NA,TRBV4-3,TRBJ1-2,CASSQGQTLTHYGYTF,TGCGCCAGCAGCCAAGGGCAGACTCTAACCCACTATGGCTACACCTTC
NA,NA,TRBV18,TRBJ1-2,CASSPGDIGIYGYTF,TGTGCCAGCTCACCGGGGGACATCGGAATTTATGGCTACACCTTC
NA,TRBD1,TRBV9,TRBJ2-3,CASSTTGGTDTQYF,TGTGCCAGCAGCACGACAGGGGGCACAGATACGCAGTATTTT
NA,TRBD2,TRBV4-2,TRBJ2-7,CASSLGLAGGGEQYF,TGTGCCAGCAGCCTGGGACTAGCGGGGGGGGGAGAGCAGTACTTC
NA,NA,TRBV11-3,TRBJ1-1,CASSLTVNTEAFF,TGTGCCAGCAGCTTAACGGTCAACACTGAAGCTTTCTTT
once,TRBD2,TRBV28,TRBJ2-3,CASSPGTSSWDTQYF,TGTGCCAGCAGCCCCGGGACTAGCTCATGGGATACGCAGTATTTT
NA,NA,TRBV6-6,TRBJ2-7,CASSYSGSSYEQYF,TGTGCCAGCAGTTACTCTGGGAGCTCCTACGAGCAGTACTTC
NA,NA,TRBV5-1,TRBJ1-2,CASSLHQENYGYTF,TGCGCCAGCAGCTTGCATCAGGAAAACTATGGCTACACCTTC
NA,NA,TRBV7-9,TRBJ1-2,CASSPEGYGYTF,TGTGCCAGCAGCCCCGAAGGCTATGGCTACACCTTC
NA,TRBD2,TRBV2,TRBJ2-3,CASTDGTSGRTDTQYF,TGTGCCAGCACCGATGGTACTAGCGGCCGCACAGATACGCAGTATTTT
NA,TRBD1,TRBV11-2,TRBJ2-1,CASSLAAGGQSSYNEQFF,TGTGCCAGCAGCTTAGCAGCAGGGGGACAGAGCTCCTACAATGAGCAGTTCTTC
NA,TRBD1,TRBV9,TRBJ1-3,CASSAGTGASGNTIYF,TGTGCCAGCAGCGCAGGAACAGGGGCATCTGGAAACACCATATATTTT
NA,TRBD2,TRBV7-9,TRBJ2-1,CASSLSGTRVHEQFF,TGTGCCAGCAGCTTATCCGGGACTAGGGTCCATGAGCAGTTCTTC
NA,TRBD1,TRBV7-9,TRBJ1-3,CASSLRGLAGNTIYF,TGTGCCAGCAGCTTAAGGGGGCTGGCTGGAAACACCATATATTTT
NA,TRBD2,TRBV4-2,TRBJ2-3,CASSQDRTSGGFVTQYF,TGTGCCAGCAGCCAAGATCGGACTAGCGGGGGGTTCGTCACGCAGTATTTT
NA,NA,TRBV2,TRBJ2-1,CATRGTSYNEQFF,TGTGCCACCCGTGGAACGAGCTACAATGAGCAGTTCTTC
NA,NA,TRBV9,TRBJ2-3,CASSPYVGSTDTQYF,TGTGCCAGCAGCCCCTATGTGGGGAGCACAGATACGCAGTATTTT
once,NA,TRBV2,TRBJ2-5,CASRARGLKETQYF,TGTGCCAGCAGGGCTAGGGGGTTAAAAGAGACCCAGTACTTC
NA,TRBD1,TRBV4-1,TRBJ1-5,CASSQDPRQGIKPQHF,TGCGCCAGCAGCCAAGATCCCCGACAGGGAATAAAGCCCCAGCATTTT
NA,NA,TRBV6-5,TRBJ1-5,CASSSNNGRNQPQHF,TGTGCCAGCAGTTCCAACAATGGGCGCAATCAGCCCCAGCATTTT
NA,TRBD2,TRBV27,TRBJ2-6,CASNQAGAGANVLTF,TGTGCCAGCAACCAAGCGGGGGCCGGGGCCAACGTCCTGACTTTC
NA,TRBD2,TRBV6-5,TRBJ2-5,CASSYSGREQETQYF,TGTGCCAGCAGTTACTCGGGGAGGGAACAAGAGACCCAGTACTTC
NA,TRBD1,TRBV7-8,TRBJ2-7,CASSSDRYTYEQYF,TGTGCCAGCAGCTCGGACAGGTACACCTACGAGCAGTACTTC
NA,NA,TRBV28,TRBJ1-1,CASSLYGGNTEAFF,TGTGCCAGCAGTTTATATGGCGGGAACACTGAAGCTTTCTTT
NA,TRBD1,TRBV19,TRBJ2-2,CASRLLREQGGTGELFF,TGTGCCAGTAGACTTCTCAGGGAACAGGGGGGAACCGGGGAGCTGTTTTTT
NA,NA,TRBV7-2,TRBJ1-5,CASSLGSQPQHF,TGTGCCAGCAGCTTAGGTAGCCAGCCCCAGCATTTT